A single sample is the source of the 19 T cell receptor beta chains below, sequenced in a study of cytomegalovirus exposure and HLA in healthy donors. In the PCR, 60 Vbeta and 13 Jbeta primers were used. The protocol was immunoSEQ multiplex PCR, while the TCRdb copy is restricted to in-frame clones and leaves out a portion. The table includes 200,000 to 250,000 clones, about 80% detected once. Sequencing was done on a sample of PBMCs. Receptors were obtained from a woman between 55 and 75 years old in good health and CMV-seropositive.

V gene TRBV19 combines with J gene TRBJ1-2, with a possible D match to TRBD1 (6 bases). CDR3 length: 14 residues. V was trimmed by 3 bases and J by 4 bases, leaving 12 bases between them. Per the germline V gene, CDR1 is LNHDA and CDR2 is SQIVND (reference sequence). CDR3 sequence: CASSIGQSPYGYTF. CDR3 coding DNA: TGTGCCAGTAGTATCGGACAGAGCCCCTATGGCTACACCTTC. Variable domain in full (rest from reference TRBV19 and TRBJ1-2): DGGITQSPKYLFRKEGQNVTLSCEQNLNHDAMYWYRQDPGQGLRLIYYSQIVNDFQKGDIAEGYSVSREKKESFPLTVTSAQKNPTAFYLCASSIGQSPYGYTFGSGTRLTVV.

This chain links TRBV30 with TRBJ2-3; D perhaps matches TRBD2 (6 bases). The germline gives CDR1 GTSNPN, CDR2 SVGIG (reference sequence). The CDR3 is 11 amino acids. With 5 bases removed from V and 8 bases from J, the gap between germline ends came to 11 bases. The CDR3, as DNA: TGTGCCTGGGCATCCGGGGGTACGCAGTATTTT. Translation: CAWASGGTQYF.

The gene calls are TRBV7-6 and TRBJ2-1; no firm D call. V dropped 3 bases and J dropped 7 bases, with 4 bases sitting between them. Germline assignment: CDR1 SGHVS and CDR2 FNYEAQ. CDR3 length: 11 residues. CDR3 nucleotide sequence: TGTGCCAGCAGCTTCACTAATGAGCAGTTCTTC. Translated, it gives CASSFTNEQFF.

The genes are TRBV5-1 and TRBJ2-3; 10 nucleotides line up with TRBD2. The V gene end was trimmed by 4 bases and the J gene end by 3 bases; junction bases not matched to a gene: 8. Looked up from germline, CDR1 is SGHRS and CDR2 is YFSETQ. The CDR3 extends over 16 amino acids. CDR3 in amino acids: CASSALERGGTDTQYF. In nucleotides, the CDR3 is TGCGCCAGCAGCGCCCTCGAGCGGGGGGGGACAGATACGCAGTATTTT.

The V and J genes are TRBV9 and TRBJ1-2, with D uncertain. Germline CDR1 reads SGDLS; CDR2 reads YYNGEE. The CDR3 spans 15 residues. V gave up 3 bases and J gave up 0 bases, with 12 bases separating them. CDR3 coding DNA: TGTGCCAGCAGCGCGGGTCTCGCGACTAACTATGGCTACACCTTC. Translated, it gives CASSAGLATNYGYTF.

This chain joins TRBV28 and TRBJ2-7, with TRBD2 identical over 11 bases. Unmatched junction bases numbered 7, after V lost 6 bases and J lost 3 bases. Germline assignment: CDR1 MDHEN and CDR2 SYDVKM. This CDR3 is built from 15 residues. In DNA form, the CDR3 reads TGTGCCAGCAGGTTAGCGGGAGGGCTCCGCTACGAGCAGTACTTC. It codes for CASRLAGGLRYEQYF.

In regard to this clone: At one of its ends the junction is not consistent with the germline gene, which may arise from a read error. The chain couples TRBV6-1 to TRBJ1-4; 7 bases fit TRBD1. CDR1 is MNHNS and CDR2 is SASEGT in the germline V gene. This CDR3 is built from 13 residues. CDR3 in DNA: TGTGCCACCAGTCCAGGGGGGCGAGAAAAACTGTTTTTT. Residues: CATSPGGREKLFF.

The CDR3 is CASSPGQFSGSEAFF. CDR3 bases: TGCGCCAGCAGCCCTGGACAGTTTTCGGGTTCTGAAGCTTTCTTT. The V gene is TRBV5-1, the J gene TRBJ1-1; D is possibly TRBD1 (6 bases). V was clipped by 4 bases and J by 6 bases, with 19 bases between them. CDR1 is SGHRS, CDR2 YFSETQ, per germline. The CDR3 totals 15 residues.

The table lists this clone with a count of one. V usage is TRBV7-3 and J usage is TRBJ2-7; TRBD2 matches at 8 bases. Germline CDR1 and CDR2: SGHTA and FQGTGA. The V and J ends lost 5 bases and 2 bases, in that order; junction bases with no gene match: 5. The CDR3 runs 14 residues. DNA of the CDR3: TGTGCCAGCAGCCCCTCGGGAGGGACCTACGAGCAGTACTTC. This encodes CASSPSGGTYEQYF.

The rearrangement joins TRBV5-4 to TRBJ2-7; 10 positions agree with TRBD1. In germline, CDR1 is SGHNT, CDR2 YYREEE (reference sequence). The CDR3 sequence is 16 residues long. J gave up 5 bases and V 5 bases, and 13 bases lay outside the gene matches. DNA of the CDR3: TGTGCCAGCAGGGGACAGGGGACGGGAAGATGGGACGAGCAGTACTTC. This translates into CASRGQGTGRWDEQYF.

This chain's CDR3 is CASTTGLYTEAFF. DNA for the CDR3: TGTGCCAGCACTACAGGGCTATACACTGAAGCTTTCTTT. The V gene is TRBV6-5, the J gene TRBJ1-1; TRBD1 might be the D (6 bases). The CDR3 length is 13 residues. Germline V CDR1 and CDR2: MNHEY, SVGAGI. Trimming removed 7 bases from V and 3 bases from J, with 12 bases in between.

The J gene is TRBJ2-3, the V gene TRBV6-5; TRBD2 might be the D (6 bases). This CDR3 contains 14 residues. V was cut by 2 bases and J by 8 bases, with 14 bases left in between. Germline V CDR1 and CDR2: MNHEY, SVGAGI. CDR3 coding DNA: TGTGCCAGCAGTTACGGGACTCGCCTTGGTACGCAGTATTTT. Translation: CASSYGTRLGTQYF.

CDR3: CASSHPGGRKNEQYF. Written as DNA, the CDR3 is TGTGCCAGCAGCCATCCCGGGGGGCGAAAAAACGAGCAGTACTTC. J is TRBJ2-7 and V is TRBV5-8; D is possibly TRBD2 (7 bases). The germline CDR1 and CDR2 sequences are SGHTS and YDEGEE. This CDR3 is built from 15 residues. V gave up 4 bases and J gave up 5 bases, with 19 bases separating them.

The V call is TRBV4-2, the J call TRBJ2-7, with TRBD2 matching 10 bases. This CDR3 has 15 amino acids. Per germline, CDR1 LGHNA and CDR2 YNFKEQ. The V and J ends lost 3 bases and 4 bases, in that order; junction bases with no gene match: 6. CDR3: CASSHVAGGQYEQYF. The CDR3 DNA reads as TGTGCCAGCAGCCACGTAGCGGGAGGTCAGTACGAGCAGTACTTC.

V is TRBV7-3 and J is TRBJ2-1; 8 bases agree with TRBD2. The CDR3 runs 15 residues. Germline values: CDR1 SGHTA, CDR2 FQGTGA. Trimming cost V 5 bases and J 2 bases; bases outside gene matches: 5. The CDR3 protein is CASSPGTRAYNEQFF. In DNA, the CDR3 is TGTGCCAGCAGCCCAGGGACTAGGGCCTACAATGAGCAGTTCTTC.

The V and J genes are TRBV7-3 and TRBJ1-1, with 7 nucleotides matching TRBD1. The V segment lost 4 bases and the J segment 1 base; nucleotides outside the gene matches: 0. CDR1 and CDR2 from the germline V gene are SGHTA and FQGTGA. This CDR3 is built from 13 residues. CDR3 coding DNA: TGTGCCAGCAGCTGGGACAGGAACACTGAAGCTTTCTTT. Translated: CASSWDRNTEAFF.

The rearrangement links TRBV19 to TRBJ1-5; D is undetermined. The length of the CDR3 is 12 residues. V was pared by 3 bases and J by 11 bases, with 11 bases between. CDR1 is LNHDA, CDR2 SQIVND, per germline (reference sequence). CDR3 in amino acids: CASSIGRRAQHF. DNA for the CDR3: TGTGCCAGTAGTATTGGCAGGCGTGCCCAGCATTTT.

This clone was counted between two and nine times. DNA for the CDR3: TGCGCCAGCAGCCAAGAAGTACGGCAAGAGACCCAGTACTTC. The encoded protein is CASSQEVRQETQYF. The chain employs TRBV4-1 and TRBJ2-5, with D unclear. CDR3 length equals 14 residues. CDR1 MGHRA and CDR2 YSYEKL come from the germline V gene. V was cut by 0 bases and J by 2 bases, with 7 bases left in between.

The rearrangement joins TRBV6-5 to TRBJ2-4, with a weak D call TRBD1 (6 bases). This CDR3 has 14 amino acids. CDR1 and CDR2 (germline): MNHEY, SVGAGI. Trimming pared 0 bases from V and 8 bases from J, leaving 11 bases between. CDR3 amino acids: CASSYSGRGHIQYF. The CDR3 DNA sequence: TGTGCCAGCAGTTACTCGGGCAGGGGCCACATTCAGTACTTC.